This TCR beta chain comes out of a study of shared clonotypes between healthy human individuals. Note on this clone: What it binds is unknown.

Naive CD8 cells lacked CD45RO, underwent positive selection for CCR7 and left out terminally differentiated effector memory CD45RA+ cells. Donors, without exception, were Caucasian adults residing in Nashville, Tennessee. Broader study findings: Memory subsets had estimated richness that was generally smaller than that of naive subsets.

When replicate PCRs were run on sorted subsets, they used 200 to 250 ng DNA, tens of thousands of T cell genomes. Under the authors' procedure: In the immunoSEQ data, sequences were junction-only and lacked quality scores, so filtering differed. The table came from immunoSEQ multiplex PCR; TCRdb's copy has only in-frame clones and leaves some out. V and J calls and clone size come straight from that table; D and trimming were deduced from the DNA. The table shows roughly 2.1 million clones, with 85% to 95% occurring only once. The material sequenced was naive CD8+ T cells from PBMCs. The TCR comes from a man aged 18 to 30 in good health. Some clones in this sample may be carry-over from other donors' samples.

CDR3 protein: CASSILGTEQETQYF. The CDR3 coding sequence is TGTGCCAGTAGTATACTCGGGACAGAACAAGAGACCCAGTACTTC. This chain links TRBV19 with TRBJ2-5; 7 nucleotides agree with TRBD1. After removal of 2 bases from V and 2 bases from J, the junction contained 5 bases not matched to a gene. The CDR3 has 15 residues. Germline CDR1 is LNHDA and CDR2 is SQIVND (reference sequence).